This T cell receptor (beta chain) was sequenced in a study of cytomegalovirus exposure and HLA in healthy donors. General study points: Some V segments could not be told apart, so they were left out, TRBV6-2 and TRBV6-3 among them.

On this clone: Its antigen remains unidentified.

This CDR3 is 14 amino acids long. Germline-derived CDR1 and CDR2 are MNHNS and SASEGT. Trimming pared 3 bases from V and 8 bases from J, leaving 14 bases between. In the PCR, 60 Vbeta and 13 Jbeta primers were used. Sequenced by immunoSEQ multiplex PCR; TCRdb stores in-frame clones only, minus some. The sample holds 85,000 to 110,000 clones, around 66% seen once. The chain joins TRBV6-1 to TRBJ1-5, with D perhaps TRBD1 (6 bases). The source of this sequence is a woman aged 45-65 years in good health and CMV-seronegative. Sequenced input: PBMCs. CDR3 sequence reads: CASSERGGKEPQHF. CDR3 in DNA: TGTGCCAGCAGTGAGAGGGGGGGCAAGGAGCCCCAGCATTTT.